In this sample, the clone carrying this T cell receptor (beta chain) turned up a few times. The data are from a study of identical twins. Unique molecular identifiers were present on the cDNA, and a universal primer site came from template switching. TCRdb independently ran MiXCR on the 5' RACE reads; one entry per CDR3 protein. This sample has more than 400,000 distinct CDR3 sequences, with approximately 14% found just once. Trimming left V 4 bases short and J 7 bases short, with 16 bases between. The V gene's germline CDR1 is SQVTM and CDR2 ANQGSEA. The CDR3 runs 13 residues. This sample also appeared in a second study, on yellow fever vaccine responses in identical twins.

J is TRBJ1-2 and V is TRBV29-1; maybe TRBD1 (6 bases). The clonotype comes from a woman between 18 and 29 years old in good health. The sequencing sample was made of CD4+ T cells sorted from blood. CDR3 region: CSVGAREGGGYTF. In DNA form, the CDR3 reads TGCAGCGTTGGGGCCCGTGAGGGGGGTGGCTACACCTTC. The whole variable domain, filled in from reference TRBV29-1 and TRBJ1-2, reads SAVISQKPSRDICQRGTSLTIQCQVDSQVTMMFWYRQQPGQSLTLIATANQGSEATYESGFVIDKFPISRPNLTFSTLTVSNMSPEDSSIYLCSVGAREGGGYTFGSGTRLTVV.